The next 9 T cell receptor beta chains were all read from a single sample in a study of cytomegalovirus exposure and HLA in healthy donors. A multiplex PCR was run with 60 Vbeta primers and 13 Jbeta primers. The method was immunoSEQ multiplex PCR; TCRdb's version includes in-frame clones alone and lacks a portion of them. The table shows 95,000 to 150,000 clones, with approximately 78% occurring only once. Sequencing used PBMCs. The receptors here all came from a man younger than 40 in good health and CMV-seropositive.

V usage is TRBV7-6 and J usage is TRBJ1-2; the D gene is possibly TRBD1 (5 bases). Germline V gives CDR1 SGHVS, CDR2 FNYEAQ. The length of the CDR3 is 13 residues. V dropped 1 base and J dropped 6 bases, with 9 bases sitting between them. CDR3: CASSLGQGDGYTF. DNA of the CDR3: TGTGCCAGCAGCTTAGGCCAGGGTGATGGCTACACCTTC.

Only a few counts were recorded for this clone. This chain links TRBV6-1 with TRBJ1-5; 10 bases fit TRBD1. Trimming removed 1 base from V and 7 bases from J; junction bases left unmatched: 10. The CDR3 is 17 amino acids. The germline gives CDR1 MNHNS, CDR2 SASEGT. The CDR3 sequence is CASSEVSPTGGRQPQHF. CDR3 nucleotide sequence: TGTGCCAGCAGTGAAGTTTCCCCGACAGGGGGCCGGCAGCCCCAGCATTTT.

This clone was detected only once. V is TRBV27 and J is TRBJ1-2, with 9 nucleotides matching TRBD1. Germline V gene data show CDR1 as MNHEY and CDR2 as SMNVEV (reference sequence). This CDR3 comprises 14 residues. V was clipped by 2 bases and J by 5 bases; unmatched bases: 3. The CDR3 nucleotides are TGTGCCAGCAGTTTAGGGACAGGGACTTATGGCTACACCTTC. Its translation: CASSLGTGTYGYTF.

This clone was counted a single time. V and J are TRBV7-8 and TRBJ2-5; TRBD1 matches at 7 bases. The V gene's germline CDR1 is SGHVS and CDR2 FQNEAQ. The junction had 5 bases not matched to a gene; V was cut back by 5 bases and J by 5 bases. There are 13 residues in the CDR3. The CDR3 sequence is CASSPGQLETQYF. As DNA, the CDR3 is TGTGCCAGCAGCCCGGGACAGTTGGAGACCCAGTACTTC.

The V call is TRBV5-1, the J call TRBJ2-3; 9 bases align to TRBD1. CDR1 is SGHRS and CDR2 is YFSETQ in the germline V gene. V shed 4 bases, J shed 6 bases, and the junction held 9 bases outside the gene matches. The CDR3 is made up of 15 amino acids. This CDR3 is CASSVQQGASDTQYF. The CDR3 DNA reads TGCGCCAGCAGCGTACAACAGGGGGCATCGGATACGCAGTATTTT.

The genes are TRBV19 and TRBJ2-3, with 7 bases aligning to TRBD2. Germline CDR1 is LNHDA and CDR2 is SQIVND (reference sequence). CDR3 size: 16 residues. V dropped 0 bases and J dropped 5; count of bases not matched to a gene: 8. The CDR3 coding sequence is TGTGCCAGTAGTATAGATCGCGGGGGAGTGCAAGATACGCAGTATTTT. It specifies CASSIDRGGVQDTQYF.

The chain's CDR3 is CASSLSAVGYEQYF. The CDR3 region has the DNA TGTGCCAGCAGTTTATCCGCGGTTGGCTACGAGCAGTACTTC. The V call is TRBV27, the J call TRBJ2-7; unclear D gene. Germline CDR1 MNHEY, CDR2 SMNVEV (reference sequence). V gave up 0 bases and J gave up 3 bases, with 9 bases separating them. CDR3 size: 14 residues.

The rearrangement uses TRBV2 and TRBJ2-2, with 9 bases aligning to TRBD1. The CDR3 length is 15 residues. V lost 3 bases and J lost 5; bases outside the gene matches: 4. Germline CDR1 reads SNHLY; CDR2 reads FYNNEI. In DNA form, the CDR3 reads TGTGCCAGCAGTGAGCCGACAGGGGGGACCGGGGAGCTGTTTTTT. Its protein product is CASSEPTGGTGELFF.

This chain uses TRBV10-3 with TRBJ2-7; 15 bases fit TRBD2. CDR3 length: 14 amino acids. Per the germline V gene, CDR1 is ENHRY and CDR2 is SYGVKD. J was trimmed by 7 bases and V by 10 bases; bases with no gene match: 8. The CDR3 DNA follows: TGTGCCACCCAGGGACTAGCGGGAGGCGGTGAGCAGTACTTC. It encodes CATQGLAGGGEQYF.